This T cell receptor (beta chain) was sequenced during a study of T cell repertoires in cytomegalovirus infection. At least ten counts were recorded for this clonotype. The ends were cut back, 2 bases at V and 3 bases at J, with 15 bases in the middle. The germline CDR1 and CDR2 sequences are SGHTA and FQGNSA. The CDR3 covers 16 residues. TCRdb re-called the reads with MiXCR, one entry per CDR3 protein. In the table there are approximately 400,000 distinct CDR3 sequences, approximately 31% of which are singletons. This chain uses TRBV7-2 with TRBJ2-3; no clear D gene. This clonotype originated in a human donor in good health (CMV status not recorded). Some clones in this sample may be carry-over from other donors' samples. The sequenced sample was PBMCs. CDR3 nucleotides: TGTGCCAGCAGCTTAAATAACAGAGTTGCGACAGATACGCAGTATTTT. It is translated as CASSLNNRVATDTQYF.